These 10 T cell receptor beta chains were all obtained from the same sample, sequenced in a study of identical twins (dated by TCRdb to 2016 to 2017). Libraries were made using 5' RACE. Sequenced on an Illumina HiSeq 2000. The public reads were reprocessed in TCRdb via fastp at Q25 and MiXCR, keeping in-frame beta chains. Here each entry gathers all rows of one CDR3 protein and keeps the most common genes and DNA. The sample yields fewer than 500,000 distinct CDR3 sequences; 20% to 25% were counted once. Over 2.5% of the sample is taken by the ten largest. The data were also submitted as part of a second study, on T cells expressing NK-cell markers.

Sequencing was carried out using CD4+ T cells sorted from blood. The receptors were gathered from a woman aged 18-30 years in good health.

J is TRBJ1-2 and V is TRBV7-9; D remains unclear. Deletions cut 5 bases from V and 4 bases from J, with 14 bases between. Germline values: CDR1 SEHNR, CDR2 FQNEAQ (reference sequence). This CDR3 region has 14 residues. CDR3 nucleotides: TGTGCCAGCAGCGCTAGTCGTTCCTTCTATGGCTACACCTTC. Its protein is CASSASRSFYGYTF. Looking up the rest from reference TRBV7-9 and TRBJ1-2 gives the full variable domain: DTGVSQNPRHKITKRGQNVTFRCDPISEHNRLYWYRQTLGQGPEFLTYFQNEAQLEKSRLLSDRFSAERPKGSFSTLEIQRTEQGDSAMYLCASSASRSFYGYTFGSGTRLTVV.

In its sample, this clonotype was seen a few times. The V gene is TRBV11-2, the J gene TRBJ1-6; the D is unclear. Germline CDR1 SGHAT, CDR2 FQNNGV. With 3 bases removed from V and 6 bases from J, the gap between germline ends came to 12 bases. This CDR3 comprises 15 residues. CDR3 sequence reads: CASSFRTVRNSPLHF. In nucleotides, the CDR3 is TGTGCCAGCAGCTTCCGGACGGTGCGTAATTCACCCCTCCACTTT.

This clonotype occurred a few times. The CDR3 nucleotides read TGTGCCAGCAGCACCTACCGGGACAGTGGGACTGAAGCTTTCTTT. Amino acids: CASSTYRDSGTEAFF. This rearrangement joins TRBV7-9 to TRBJ1-1; 7 bases fit TRBD1. V shed 5 bases and J 5 bases; nucleotides not matched to a gene: 11. Germline values: CDR1 SEHNR, CDR2 FQNEAQ (reference sequence). There are 15 residues in the CDR3.

The genes are TRBV12-5 and TRBJ2-3; D might be TRBD2 (7 bases). Trimming shortened V by 2 bases and J by 5 bases, and 23 bases separated the two germline ends. Germline V gene lookup returns CDR1 LGHNT and CDR2 FRNRAP. The CDR3 consists of 18 residues. CDR3 in amino acids: CASGLLLRGGGKEDTQYF. CDR3 DNA sequence: TGTGCTAGTGGTTTGCTGCTGCGGGGAGGGGGAAAGGAAGATACGCAGTATTTT.

There are a few counts of this clonotype. The chain combines TRBV29-1 with TRBJ2-5; D is unclear. V lost 5 bases and J lost 4, with 17 bases in between. The CDR3 extends over 14 amino acids. Germline CDR1 reads SQVTM; CDR2 reads ANQGSEA. The CDR3: CSVYLGSRRETQYF. The CDR3 nucleotides read TGCAGCGTTTATTTGGGATCAAGGAGAGAGACCCAGTACTTC.

This clonotype was seen a handful of times. J is TRBJ2-3 and V is TRBV6-2 or TRBV6-3, with D possibly matching TRBD2 (6 bases). Trimming shortened V by 7 bases and J by 2 bases, and 16 bases separated the two germline ends. CDR3 length equals 15 residues. From germline, CDR1 is MNHEY and CDR2 SVGEGT. The DNA for the CDR3 is TGTGCCAGCATCAATGGGGGGATTAACACAGATACGCAGTATTTT. This gives the protein CASINGGINTDTQYF.

This rearrangement joins TRBV18 to TRBJ2-1; 7 nucleotides agree with TRBD2. V trimming: 2 bases; J trimming: 10 bases; junction bases outside the gene matches: 20. Germline assignment: CDR1 KGHSH and CDR2 LQKENI. This CDR3 comprises 18 residues. Written as DNA, the CDR3 is TGTGCCAGCTCACCAGCATACCGACTAGCAGTAAAAGAAGGAGAGCAGTTCTTC. Translation gives CASSPAYRLAVKEGEQFF.

This sequence joins TRBV7-8 and TRBJ1-2, with 7 bases fitting TRBD1. J lost 3 bases, V lost 4 bases, and 8 bases had no gene match. Germline V gives CDR1 SGHVS, CDR2 FQNEAQ. The CDR3 loop spans 15 amino acids. The chain's CDR3 is CASSSDGQVDYGYTF. The CDR3 DNA sequence: TGTGCCAGCAGCTCAGATGGACAGGTAGACTATGGCTACACCTTC. Drawing the rest from reference TRBV7-8 and TRBJ1-2, the complete variable domain is GAGVSQSPRYKVAKRGQDVALRCDPISGHVSLFWYQQALGQGPEFLTYFQNEAQLDKSGLPSDRFFAERPEGSVSTLKIQRTQQEDSAVYLCASSSDGQVDYGYTFGSGTRLTVV.

In this sample, this clonotype turned up a few times. The genes are TRBV12-3 or TRBV12-4 and TRBJ1-3; unclear D gene. The CDR3 is made up of 13 amino acids. Trimming left V 3 bases short and J 2 bases short, with 5 bases between. CDR3 in amino acids: CASSFGTGNTIYF. Written as DNA, the CDR3 is TGTGCCAGCAGTTTCGGTACTGGAAACACCATATATTTT.

Only a few counts were recorded for this clonotype. This chain links TRBV7-2 with TRBJ2-1; TRBD2 matches 9 bases. V lost 3 bases to trimming and J lost 3 bases; unmatched junction nucleotides: 9. Germline CDR1 is SGHTA and CDR2 is FQGNSA. The CDR3 sequence is 17 residues long. This CDR3 reads CASSFVAGAGGYNEQFF. CDR3 coding DNA: TGTGCCAGCAGCTTCGTAGCGGGGGCAGGGGGCTACAATGAGCAGTTCTTC.